What follows are 21 T cell receptor beta chains derived from one specimen sequenced in a study of Ad26.COV2.S vaccination and SARS-CoV-2 variants. Assay: immunoSEQ multiplex PCR; the TCRdb copy retains only in-frame clones and omits some. The table has about 350,000 clones, 75% to 90% seen once. As for treatment: roughly 20 received Ad26.COV2.S at low or high dose, single or two shots; about 5 received placebo; per-sample allocation not given. The study sampled participants on day 63 after the first vaccine or placebo injection. Here the sequenced sample was peripheral blood, taken in a trial of Ad26.COV2.S vaccine versus placebo. The receptors originated from a person aged 18 to 65 who received the Ad26.COV2.S COVID-19 vaccine or a placebo.

V is TRBV18 and J is TRBJ2-7; 12 bases are a match to TRBD2. V gave up 0 bases and J gave up 2 bases; unmatched junction bases: 5. The CDR3 is made up of 17 amino acids. Germline lookup yields CDR1 KGHSH and CDR2 LQKENI. CDR3 sequence: CASSPPFGTSGPYEQYF. CDR3 in DNA: TGTGCCAGCTCACCACCTTTCGGGACTAGCGGGCCCTACGAGCAGTACTTC.

This chain links TRBV6-2 or TRBV6-3 with TRBJ2-7, with D possibly called TRBD1 or TRBD2 (5 bases each). CDR1 MNHEY and CDR2 SVGEGT come from the germline V gene. The CDR3 is 13 residues long. V was pared by 6 bases and J by 2 bases, with 11 bases between. The CDR3 loop reads CASSPTGPYEQYF. The CDR3 region has the DNA TGTGCCAGCAGCCCCACGGGACCCTACGAGCAGTACTTC.

The CDR3 coding sequence is TGTGCCAGCAGTGAAAACACCCCTCTATATGGCTACACCTTC. It translates to CASSENTPLYGYTF. This sequence joins TRBV2 and TRBJ1-2, with no clear D. The CDR3 length is 14 residues. CDR1 and CDR2 from the germline V gene are SNHLY and FYNNEI. Trimming removed 2 bases at V and 5 bases at J, with 12 bases between.

The chain carries TRBV7-2 and TRBJ2-3, with D possibly TRBD2 on 5 matching bases. Germline lookup yields CDR1 SGHTA and CDR2 FQGNSA. Trimming took 0 bases from V and 3 from J, leaving 7 bases between them. The CDR3 covers 14 residues. This CDR3 is CASSLASGTDTQYF. The CDR3 bases are TGTGCCAGCAGCTTAGCGAGCGGTACAGATACGCAGTATTTT. Using reference TRBV7-2 and TRBJ2-3 for the parts outside the CDR3, the full variable domain is GAGVSQSPSNKVTEKGKDVELRCDPISGHTALYWYRQSLGQGLEFLIYFQGNSAPDKSGLPSDRFSAERTGGSVSTLTIQRTQQEDSAVYLCASSLASGTDTQYFGPGTRLTVL.

The V call is TRBV6-6, the J call TRBJ2-1; no reliable D call. In germline, CDR1 is MNHNY, CDR2 SVGAGI (reference sequence). The CDR3 sequence is 12 residues long. The V end was cut by 0 bases, the J end by 7 bases, with 4 bases between. CDR3 in amino acids: CASSYSRNEQFF. The DNA of the CDR3 is TGTGCCAGCAGTTACTCTAGGAATGAGCAGTTCTTC.

The gene calls are TRBV4-3 and TRBJ2-7, with D possibly TRBD1 on 5 matching bases. The germline V gene encodes CDR1 LGHNA and CDR2 YSLEER. This CDR3 contains 14 residues. V gave up 0 bases and J gave up 6 bases, with 12 bases separating them. The DNA for the CDR3 is TGCGCCAGCAGCCAAGATCTCAGGCAGGGCGAGCAGTACTTC. It encodes CASSQDLRQGEQYF.

The V gene is TRBV10-3, the J gene TRBJ2-7; TRBD1 is a possible D gene (6 bases). The CDR3 contains 17 residues. Germline values: CDR1 ENHRY, CDR2 SYGVKD. The V and J ends lost 4 bases and 4 bases respectively, with 23 bases between them. DNA of the CDR3: TGTGCCATCAGTGCGCCGAAGGGGCAGGGGTCAGGGTACGAGCAGTACTTC. The encoded protein is CAISAPKGQGSGYEQYF.

This rearrangement joins TRBV4-2 to TRBJ1-2; 8 positions match TRBD1. V was pared by 0 bases and J by 7 bases, with 10 bases of the junction left unmatched. Germline V lookup: CDR1 LGHNA, CDR2 YNFKEQ. The CDR3 contains 16 residues. This chain's CDR3 is CASSQDVAGGASGYTF. CDR3 sequence (DNA): TGTGCCAGCAGCCAAGATGTGGCAGGGGGCGCGAGTGGCTACACCTTC.

This clone was recorded only once. The chain has TRBV7-8 and TRBJ1-1; D unresolved. Between the trimmed V and J ends, which lost 2 bases and 7 bases, there was a span of 11 bases. CDR3 length: 13 amino acids. Germline V gene lookup returns CDR1 SGHVS and CDR2 FQNEAQ. The CDR3 DNA reads as TGTGCCAGCAGCTTATATGGTGAGTTTGAAGCTTTCTTT. Amino acid sequence: CASSLYGEFEAFF.

The chain uses TRBV6-2 or TRBV6-3 and TRBJ2-3; 8 positions match TRBD2. The CDR3 sequence is 15 residues long. J lost 2 bases, V lost 6 bases, and 7 bases had no gene match. Germline V CDR1 and CDR2: MNHEY, SVGEGT. CDR3 region: CASSPLSGTTDTQYF. The CDR3 nucleotides read TGTGCCAGCAGCCCCCTTAGCGGGACCACAGATACGCAGTATTTT.

The V call is TRBV6-5, the J call TRBJ2-2; 7 bases map to TRBD1. J was trimmed by 4 bases and V by 5 bases; bases with no gene match: 7. The germline CDR1 and CDR2 sequences are MNHEY and SVGAGI. The CDR3 is 15 amino acids. In DNA, the CDR3 is TGTGCCAGCAGTCCCCTTACAGGGGCCACCGGGGAGCTGTTTTTT. This codes for CASSPLTGATGELFF.

This rearrangement joins TRBV5-1 to TRBJ2-3, with 13 bases that match TRBD2. V lost 8 bases to trimming and J lost 5 bases; unmatched junction nucleotides: 8. The CDR3 sequence is 15 residues long. Germline V gene lookup returns CDR1 SGHRS and CDR2 YFSETQ. The CDR3 protein is CASSTSGGILDTQYF. As DNA, the CDR3 is TGCGCCAGTTCGACTAGCGGGGGGATCTTAGATACGCAGTATTTT.

The CDR3 nucleotides are TGTGCCAGCAGTCCCTACTTGGAAGGGTACAATGAGCAGTTCTTC. Translating gives CASSPYLEGYNEQFF. The rearrangement uses TRBV27 and TRBJ2-1; D is ambiguous. From germline, CDR1 is MNHEY and CDR2 SMNVEV (reference sequence). V was clipped by 5 bases and J by 4 bases, with 15 bases between them. This CDR3 spans 15 amino acids.

The rearrangement uses TRBV15 and TRBJ2-5; D perhaps matches TRBD2 (5 bases). The V end was cut by 5 bases, the J end by 5 bases, with 12 bases between. The CDR3 is 13 amino acids. Germline CDR1 LNHNV, CDR2 YYDKDF (reference sequence). As DNA, the CDR3 is TGTGCCACCAGCTCCCCGCCGGGGGAGACCCAGTACTTC. Residues: CATSSPPGETQYF.

J is TRBJ2-3 and V is TRBV3-1 (or the pseudogene TRBV3-2), with 7 nucleotides matching TRBD1. Looked up from germline, CDR1 is LGHDT and CDR2 is YNNKEL (reference sequence). The CDR3 sequence is 16 residues long. V lost 1 base, J lost 8 bases, and 12 bases stayed unmatched. CDR3 DNA sequence: TGTGCCAGCAGCCAAGTCCGGCAGCTGCCAGGGGGTACGCAGTATTTT. As protein: CASSQVRQLPGGTQYF.

The chain has TRBV6-2 or TRBV6-3 and TRBJ1-3, with 9 bases that match TRBD1. This CDR3 contains 17 residues. Germline loops: CDR1 MNHEY, CDR2 SVGEGT. V was pared by 6 bases and J by 2 bases, with 11 bases of the junction left unmatched. Here the CDR3 reads CASSPGQGRFTGNTIYF. The CDR3, as DNA: TGTGCCAGCAGCCCTGGACAGGGGCGATTCACTGGAAACACCATATATTTT.

The chain couples TRBV4-2 to TRBJ2-1, with 12 bases matching TRBD2. Looked up from germline, CDR1 is LGHNA and CDR2 is YNFKEQ. The junction had 5 bases not matched to a gene; V was cut back by 2 bases and J by 0 bases. The CDR3 is made up of 18 amino acids. Written as DNA, the CDR3 is TGTGCCAGCAGCCAAAGGCTAGCGGGAGGGAACTCCTACAATGAGCAGTTCTTC. Translated, it gives CASSQRLAGGNSYNEQFF.

CDR3 protein: CSLVASGGPMENEQFF. The CDR3 DNA reads TGCAGCCTTGTGGCTAGCGGGGGGCCAATGGAGAATGAGCAGTTCTTC. J is TRBJ2-1 and V is TRBV29-1, with 11 bases that match TRBD2. The CDR3 runs to 16 residues. Germline V gives CDR1 SQVTM, CDR2 ANQGSEA. With 8 bases clipped from V and 7 bases from J, the junction kept 16 bases outside the gene matches.

V gene TRBV7-8 combines with J gene TRBJ2-2; D is undetermined. The CDR3 runs 14 residues. Germline CDR1 is SGHVS and CDR2 is FQNEAQ. V was pared by 1 base and J by 4 bases, with 7 bases between. CDR3 loop: CASSLDVGTGELFF. The CDR3 nucleotides are TGTGCCAGCAGCTTAGACGTTGGCACCGGGGAGCTGTTTTTT.

This chain connects TRBV5-6 to TRBJ2-3; D not resolved. The CDR3 spans 15 residues. Germline loops: CDR1 SGHDT, CDR2 YYEEEE. V was trimmed by 0 bases and J by 0 bases, leaving 8 bases between them. The DNA of the CDR3 is TGTGCCAGCAGCTTGGACGGGCTAAGCACAGATACGCAGTATTTT. Translation: CASSLDGLSTDTQYF.

The genes are TRBV24-1 and TRBJ1-1; D uncertain. CDR1 is KGHDR, CDR2 SFDVKD, per germline. V lost 5 bases to trimming and J lost 4 bases, with 10 bases between them. This CDR3 region has 13 residues. CDR3 DNA: TGTGCCACCAGTGGCGGATGGGCCACTGAAGCTTTCTTT. Protein sequence: CATSGGWATEAFF.